This T cell receptor (beta chain) was recovered during a study of T cell changes during pregnancy in multiple sclerosis. The table came from immunoSEQ multiplex PCR; TCRdb's copy has only in-frame clones and leaves some out. Of about 84,000 clones detected, 85% to 95% appear once; the ten largest clones hold about 0.99%. Germline V gives CDR1 MDHEN, CDR2 SYDVKM. V lost 5 bases and J lost 3; bases outside the gene matches: 8. This CDR3 is 16 amino acids long. The clonotype was recovered from a female donor in good health, enrolled as a control in a pregnancy study. The chain combines TRBV28 with TRBJ2-3; 10 nucleotides match TRBD2. Sequenced here: peripheral blood, sampled in the second trimester of pregnancy. DNA of the CDR3: TGTGCCAGCAGTAGGGTAGCGGGAGGTGTGACAGATACGCAGTATTTT. Amino acids: CASSRVAGGVTDTQYF.